What follows are 20 T cell receptor beta chains derived from one specimen sequenced in a study of T cells in Graves' hyperthyroidism and ophthalmopathy. Amplification yielded TCR beta CDR3 regions, with RNA transcripts as the source. HTBI primers were used for first-round RT-PCR of the TCR CDR3. MiXCR, applied by TCRdb to the multiplex PCR reads, yields one record per CDR3 protein. The table includes about 350,000 distinct CDR3 sequences, 13% to 15% detected once. The sequenced sample consisted of blood. Receptors were obtained from a woman aged 60-75 years with Graves' ophthalmopathy.

There are many counts of this clonotype. The rearrangement uses TRBV19 and TRBJ2-1; D is tentatively TRBD1 or TRBD2 (5 bases each). CDR1 is LNHDA, CDR2 SQIVND, per germline (reference sequence). The ends were cut back, 5 bases at V and 7 bases at J, with 15 bases in the middle. The CDR3 is 14 amino acids. This CDR3 is CASSPGTRGNEQFF. Here the CDR3 DNA reads TGTGCCAGTAGTCCAGGGACCCGAGGTAATGAGCAGTTCTTC.

This clonotype was observed a few times. The chain couples TRBV30 to TRBJ2-1; 11 nucleotides align to TRBD2. The J segment lost 4 bases and the V segment lost 0 bases, leaving 2 bases of the junction unmatched. The CDR3 spans 15 residues. Germline V CDR1 and CDR2: GTSNPN, SVGIG (reference sequence). CDR3 in amino acids: CAWSVGTSGYNEQFF. Written as DNA, the CDR3 is TGTGCCTGGAGTGTCGGGACTAGCGGTTACAATGAGCAGTTCTTC.

This clonotype was picked up many times. The chain uses TRBV30 and TRBJ2-1; possibly TRBD2 for D (6 bases). CDR1 GTSNPN and CDR2 SVGIG come from the germline V gene (reference sequence). Trimming took 4 bases from V and 11 from J, leaving 15 bases between them. The CDR3 is 12 amino acids. The CDR3 sequence: CAWTHGGAQQFF. CDR3 nucleotide sequence: TGTGCCTGGACCCACGGGGGTGCGCAGCAGTTCTTC.

There are many counts of this clonotype. The CDR3 reads CASSSRLAATNEQFF. The CDR3 DNA reads TGTGCCAGCAGCTCCCGACTAGCGGCGACCAATGAGCAGTTCTTC. This sequence joins TRBV5-4 and TRBJ2-1, with TRBD2 identical over 9 bases. V trimming: 3 bases; J trimming: 6 bases; junction bases outside the gene matches: 7. Germline-derived CDR1 and CDR2 are SGHNT and YYREEE (reference sequence). CDR3 size: 15 residues.

The table lists this clonotype with a few counts. The rearrangement joins TRBV19 to TRBJ2-2; D is perhaps TRBD2 (6 bases). CDR1 and CDR2 from the germline V gene are LNHDA and SQIVND (reference sequence). The CDR3 loop spans 15 amino acids. V gave up 6 bases and J gave up 2 bases, with 13 bases separating them. The CDR3: CASRSPGSNTGELFF. The DNA for the CDR3 is TGTGCCAGTAGGTCTCCCGGGAGTAACACCGGGGAGCTGTTTTTT. Using reference TRBV19 and TRBJ2-2 for the parts outside the CDR3, the full variable domain is DGGITQSPKYLFRKEGQNVTLSCEQNLNHDAMYWYRQDPGQGLRLIYYSQIVNDFQKGDIAEGYSVSREKKESFPLTVTSAQKNPTAFYLCASRSPGSNTGELFFGEGSRLTVL.

This clonotype has at least ten counts. This chain links TRBV28 with TRBJ1-2; D gene uncertain. CDR1 MDHEN and CDR2 SYDVKM come from the germline V gene. V lost 5 bases, J lost 10 bases, and 20 bases lay in between. The CDR3 is 14 residues long. CDR3 loop: CASSTPLGVLVYTF. The CDR3, as DNA: TGTGCCAGCAGTACCCCGCTAGGAGTTCTTGTCTACACCTTC.

This rearrangement joins TRBV19 to TRBJ1-2; D is unresolved. Germline V gene sequence: CDR1 LNHDA, CDR2 SQIVND (reference sequence). The V end was cut by 5 bases, the J end by 0 bases, with 10 bases between. CDR3 length: 14 residues. The CDR3 region has the DNA TGTGCCAGTAGTCCCGGACGGGCTAACTATGGCTACACCTTC. It is translated as CASSPGRANYGYTF.

This clonotype was found many times. The rearrangement links TRBV12-5 to TRBJ2-1; TRBD2 agrees at 8 bases. CDR3 length equals 15 residues. With 3 bases clipped from V and 10 bases from J, the junction kept 11 bases outside the gene matches. CDR1 and CDR2 from the germline V gene are LGHNT and FRNRAP. The CDR3 DNA reads as TGTGCTAGTGGTTTAGGGGGTAGCGGGAATCGGGAGCAGTTCTTC. Its translation is CASGLGGSGNREQFF.

This clonotype was seen more than once but under ten times. J is TRBJ2-5 and V is TRBV24-1; D is unclear. This CDR3 spans 15 amino acids. Germline CDR1 KGHDR, CDR2 SFDVKD. The ends were cut back, 3 bases at V and 2 bases at J, with 12 bases in the middle. The CDR3 protein is CATSDGSLPQETQYF. CDR3 nucleotide sequence: TGTGCCACCAGTGATGGCAGCCTCCCGCAAGAGACCCAGTACTTC.

In this sample, this clonotype turned up many times. The chain joins TRBV30 to TRBJ1-1; unclear D gene. Germline V gives CDR1 GTSNPN, CDR2 SVGIG (reference sequence). V shed 0 bases and J shed 0 bases, with 5 bases lying between them. The CDR3 covers 13 residues. CDR3 residues: CAWSVRMNTEAFF. In nucleotides, the CDR3 is TGTGCCTGGAGTGTTAGGATGAACACTGAAGCTTTCTTT.

The V call is TRBV30, the J call TRBJ1-6, with TRBD1 identical over 10 bases. Per the germline V gene, CDR1 is GTSNPN and CDR2 is SVGIG (reference sequence). Trimming at V came to 0 bases and at J to 10 bases, leaving 9 bases not matched to a gene. The CDR3 has 16 residues. The DNA of the CDR3 is TGTGCCTGGAGTGTACGGGGAGGACAGGGGGTCTCACCCCTCCACTTT. Amino acids: CAWSVRGGQGVSPLHF.

This clonotype was recorded at least ten times. The chain combines TRBV6-1 with TRBJ2-7, with 7 bases identical to TRBD2. The CDR3 is made up of 11 amino acids. CDR1 is MNHNS and CDR2 is SASEGT in the germline V gene. Germline trimming cut 11 bases from V and 6 bases from J; bases unmatched to any gene: 7. DNA for the CDR3: TGTGCCTCGCTGGGCGGGGGCGAGCAGTACTTC. Its protein is CASLGGGEQYF.

The chain joins TRBV15 to TRBJ2-4, with 8 bases that match TRBD2. The CDR3 is made up of 18 amino acids. CDR1 LNHNV and CDR2 YYDKDF come from the germline V gene (reference sequence). J gave up 0 bases and V 0 bases, and 7 bases lay outside the gene matches. CDR3 nucleotides: TGTGCCACCAGCAGAGACTACACGGGACTAGGAGCCAAAAACATTCAGTACTTC. Amino acids: CATSRDYTGLGAKNIQYF.

This clonotype was counted many times. This chain connects TRBV11-2 to TRBJ2-3, with D possibly matching TRBD2 (5 bases). The V and J ends lost 5 bases and 1 base respectively, with 7 bases between them. The CDR3 has 13 amino acids. Germline loops: CDR1 SGHAT, CDR2 FQNNGV. The CDR3, as DNA: TGTGCCAGCAGCATTAGCGGCACAGATACGCAGTATTTT. Amino acid sequence: CASSISGTDTQYF.

This clonotype was found a few times. The chain employs TRBV20-1 and TRBJ2-2; TRBD2 agrees at 11 bases. Germline lookup yields CDR1 DFQATT and CDR2 SNEGSKA (reference sequence). The CDR3 consists of 14 residues. The CDR3 is CSATSGSDTGELFF. In nucleotides, the CDR3 is TGCAGCGCAACTAGCGGGAGCGACACCGGGGAGCTGTTTTTT.

This clonotype has just a few counts. The chain links TRBV5-1 to TRBJ2-3; unclear D gene. The CDR3 runs to 13 residues. The V gene lost 1 base and the J gene lost 4 bases, with 7 bases spanning the gap. Germline V CDR1 and CDR2: SGHRS, YFSETQ. The CDR3 region is CASSLLSADTQYF. CDR3 DNA sequence: TGCGCCAGCAGCTTGCTGAGTGCAGATACGCAGTATTTT.

This clonotype turned up a few times. The chain is built from TRBV5-6 and TRBJ2-4; D gene unclear. Per germline, CDR1 SGHDT and CDR2 YYEEEE. Deletions cut 4 bases from V and 0 bases from J, with 11 bases between. The length of the CDR3 is 15 residues. The DNA for the CDR3 is TGTGCCAGCAGCACCTACACACGAGCCAAAAACATTCAGTACTTC. Its translation: CASSTYTRAKNIQYF.

The chain links TRBV20-1 to TRBJ2-3, with D perhaps matching TRBD2 (5 bases). Trimming shortened V by 6 bases and J by 0 bases, and 10 bases separated the two germline ends. Per the germline V gene, CDR1 is DFQATT and CDR2 is SNEGSKA (reference sequence). The length of the CDR3 is 13 residues. CDR3 nucleotides: TGCAGTGCCCTCGGGGTGAGCACAGATACGCAGTATTTT. It encodes CSALGVSTDTQYF.

With respect to this clonotype: This sequence may be a read error, since a much larger clone differs from it by one base. The gene calls are TRBV14 and TRBJ2-1, with D perhaps TRBD2 (5 bases). CDR1 and CDR2 (germline): SGHDN, FVKESK. The CDR3 contains 19 residues. The CDR3 loop is CAGSQGHGLSGAWYNEQFF. In DNA, the CDR3 is TGTGCCGGCAGCCAAGGGCACGGGTTGAGCGGCGCCTGGTACAATGAGCAGTTCTTC.

The chain recombines TRBV28 with TRBJ2-6, with TRBD1 identical over 10 bases. CDR1 and CDR2 (germline): MDHEN, SYDVKM. V was clipped by 2 bases and J by 2 bases; unmatched bases: 6. CDR3 length equals 18 residues. CDR3 loop: CASSLRNGQGAGANVLTF. CDR3 bases: TGTGCCAGCAGTTTACGGAATGGACAGGGGGCTGGGGCCAACGTCCTGACTTTC.